This T cell receptor (beta chain) was identified in a study of molecular identifiers for immune sequencing clone quantification. A single record per CDR3 protein comes from TCRdb applying MiXCR to the PCR reads. The sample has about 510,000 distinct CDR3 sequences; around 21% are singletons. Sorted naive CD8 T cells were those defined as CD8+CD4-CCR7+CD45RA+. V dropped 5 bases and J dropped 7 bases, with 23 bases sitting between them. The CDR3 is made up of 17 amino acids. CDR1 is SEHNR and CDR2 is FQNEAQ in the germline V gene (reference sequence). The TCR comes from a human donor in good health. Some libraries in this study had Jurkat cell RNA spiked in. Sequenced material: naive CD8+ T cells from blood, with Jurkat cell RNA spiked in. As for subset: FACS-sorted CD8+CD4-CCR7+CD45RA+ naive T cells. This chain connects TRBV7-9 to TRBJ1-4; D might be TRBD1 (5 bases). The CDR3 spells CASSPHLGPASSEKLFF. DNA for the CDR3: TGTGCCAGCAGCCCTCATTTGGGGCCGGCATCTAGTGAAAAACTGTTTTTT.